Listed below are T cell receptor beta chains from one sample, sequenced in a study of T cells after yellow fever vaccination. TCRdb reprocessed the 5' RACE reads with MiXCR, giving one entry per CDR3 protein. The repertoire consists of about 500,000 distinct CDR3 sequences, with 17% occurring once and the leading ten covering roughly 17%. The sample in question was PBMCs, obtained 5 days after the first yellow fever vaccination. The receptors derive from a young man who received the YFV17D yellow fever vaccine. The conserved cysteine and the conserved F or W are not part of the CDR3 here.

J gene: TRBJ2-5
V gene: TRBV5-1
CDR3 protein: ASSLNRRQREETQY

J gene: TRBJ2-1
V gene: TRBV10-3
CDR3 protein: AISDRGLHNEQF

J gene: TRBJ2-3
V gene: TRBV20-1
CDR3 protein: SAGGKGRDTQY

J gene: TRBJ2-5
V gene: TRBV3-1
CDR3 protein: ASSQDAGTWQETQY

J gene: TRBJ1-1
V gene: TRBV5-1
CDR3 protein: ASREDRAEAF

J gene: TRBJ2-2
V gene: TRBV7-3
CDR3 protein: ASSFQAGLGNTGELF

J gene: TRBJ2-3
V gene: TRBV9
CDR3 protein: ASSVALGGMSTDTQY

J gene: TRBJ2-2
V gene: TRBV20-1
CDR3 protein: SATGLAGRTGELF

J gene: TRBJ2-1
V gene: TRBV9
CDR3 protein: ASSVGGLGLDEQF

J gene: TRBJ2-2
V gene: TRBV6-2/TRBV6-3
CDR3 protein: ASSYARGLGELF

J gene: TRBJ2-5
V gene: TRBV29-1
CDR3 protein: SVQDRGGETQY

J gene: TRBJ2-3
V gene: TRBV7-2
CDR3 protein: ASSLGSRDTQY

J gene: TRBJ1-6
V gene: TRBV12-3/TRBV12-4
CDR3 protein: ASSPHDSPLH

J gene: TRBJ2-7
V gene: TRBV7-8
CDR3 protein: ASSLAIGQGGYEQY

J gene: TRBJ2-2
V gene: TRBV12-3/TRBV12-4
CDR3 protein: ASTLGLAGGQTGELF

J gene: TRBJ2-5
V gene: TRBV20-1
CDR3 protein: SANGQGNQETQY

J gene: TRBJ2-5
V gene: TRBV11-3
CDR3 protein: ASSLGLLAGGIQETQY

J gene: TRBJ1-2
V gene: TRBV4-3
CDR3 protein: ASSQGEGSDYGYT

J gene: TRBJ2-1
V gene: TRBV7-9
CDR3 protein: ASSSRLTSGSYNEQF